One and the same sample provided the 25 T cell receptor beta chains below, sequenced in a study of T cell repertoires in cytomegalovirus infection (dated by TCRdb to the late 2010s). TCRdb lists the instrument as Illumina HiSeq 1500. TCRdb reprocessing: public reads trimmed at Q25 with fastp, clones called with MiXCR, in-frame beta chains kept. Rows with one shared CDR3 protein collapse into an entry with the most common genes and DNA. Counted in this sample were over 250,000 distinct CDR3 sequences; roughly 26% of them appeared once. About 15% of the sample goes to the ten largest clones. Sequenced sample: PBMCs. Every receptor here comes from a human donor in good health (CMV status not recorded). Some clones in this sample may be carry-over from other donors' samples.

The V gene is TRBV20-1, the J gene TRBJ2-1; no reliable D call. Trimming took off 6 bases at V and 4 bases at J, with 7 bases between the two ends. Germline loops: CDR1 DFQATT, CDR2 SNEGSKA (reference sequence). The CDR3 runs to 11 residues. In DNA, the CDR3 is TGCAGTGCCCTTGCTTACAATGAGCAGTTCTTC. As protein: CSALAYNEQFF.

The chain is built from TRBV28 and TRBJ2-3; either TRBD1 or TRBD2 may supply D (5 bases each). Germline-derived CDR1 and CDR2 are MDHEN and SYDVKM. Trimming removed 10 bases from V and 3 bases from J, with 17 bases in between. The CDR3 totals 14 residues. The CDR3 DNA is TGTGCCACCCGGGGCTCCCAAGGGACAGATACGCAGTATTTT. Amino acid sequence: CATRGSQGTDTQYF.

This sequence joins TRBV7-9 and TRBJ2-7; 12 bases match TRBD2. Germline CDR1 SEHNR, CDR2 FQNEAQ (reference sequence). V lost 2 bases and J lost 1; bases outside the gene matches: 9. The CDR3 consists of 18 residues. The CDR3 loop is CASSLSVTSGRVSYEQYF. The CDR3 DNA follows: TGTGCCAGCAGCTTAAGTGTGACTAGCGGGAGAGTGTCCTACGAGCAGTACTTC.

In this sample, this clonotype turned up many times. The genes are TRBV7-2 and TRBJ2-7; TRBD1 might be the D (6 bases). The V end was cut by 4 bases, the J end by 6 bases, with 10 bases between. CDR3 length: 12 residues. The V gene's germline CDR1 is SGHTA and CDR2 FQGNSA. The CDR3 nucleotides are TGTGCCAGCAGCTCGAACAGGGTCGAGCAGTACTTC. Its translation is CASSSNRVEQYF.

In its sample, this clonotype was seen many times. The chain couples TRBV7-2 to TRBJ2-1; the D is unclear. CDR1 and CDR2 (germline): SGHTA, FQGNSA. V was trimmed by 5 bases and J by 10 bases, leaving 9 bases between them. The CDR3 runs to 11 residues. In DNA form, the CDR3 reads TGTGCCAGCAGCCAAGTCGGGGAGCAGTTCTTC. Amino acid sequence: CASSQVGEQFF. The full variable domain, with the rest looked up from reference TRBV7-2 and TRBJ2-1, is GAGVSQSPSNKVTEKGKDVELRCDPISGHTALYWYRQSLGQGLEFLIYFQGNSAPDKSGLPSDRFSAERTGGSVSTLTIQRTQQEDSAVYLCASSQVGEQFFGPGTRLTVL.

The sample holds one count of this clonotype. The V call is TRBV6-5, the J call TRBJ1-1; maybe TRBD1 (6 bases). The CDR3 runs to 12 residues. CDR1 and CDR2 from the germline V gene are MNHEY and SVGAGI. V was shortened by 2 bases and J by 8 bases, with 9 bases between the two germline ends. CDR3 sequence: CASSYRGSEAFF. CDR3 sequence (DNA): TGTGCCAGCAGTTACAGGGGGTCAGAAGCTTTCTTT.

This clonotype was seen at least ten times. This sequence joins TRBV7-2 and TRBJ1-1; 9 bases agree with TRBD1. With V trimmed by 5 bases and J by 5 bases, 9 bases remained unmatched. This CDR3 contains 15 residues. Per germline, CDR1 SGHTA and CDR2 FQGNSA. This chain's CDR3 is CASSIGTGRNTEAFF. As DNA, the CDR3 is TGTGCCAGCAGCATTGGGACAGGGAGAAATACTGAAGCTTTCTTT.

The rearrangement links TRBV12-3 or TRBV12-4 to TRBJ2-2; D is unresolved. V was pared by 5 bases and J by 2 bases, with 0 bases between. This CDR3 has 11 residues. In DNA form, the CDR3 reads TGTGCCAGCAGTAACACCGGGGAGCTGTTTTTT. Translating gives CASSNTGELFF.

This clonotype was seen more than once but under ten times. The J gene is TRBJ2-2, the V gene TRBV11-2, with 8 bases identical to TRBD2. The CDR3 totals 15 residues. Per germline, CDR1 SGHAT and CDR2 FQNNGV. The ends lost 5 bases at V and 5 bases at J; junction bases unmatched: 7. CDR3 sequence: CASSMIAGKTGELFF. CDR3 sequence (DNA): TGTGCCAGCAGCATGATAGCGGGGAAAACCGGGGAGCTGTTTTTT.

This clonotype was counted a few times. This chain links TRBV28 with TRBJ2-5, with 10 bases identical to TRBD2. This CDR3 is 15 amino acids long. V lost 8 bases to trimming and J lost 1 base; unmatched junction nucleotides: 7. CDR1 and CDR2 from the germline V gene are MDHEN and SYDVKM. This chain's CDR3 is CASRSGGAVQETQYF. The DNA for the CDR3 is TGTGCCAGCCGGAGCGGGGGGGCCGTCCAAGAGACCCAGTACTTC.

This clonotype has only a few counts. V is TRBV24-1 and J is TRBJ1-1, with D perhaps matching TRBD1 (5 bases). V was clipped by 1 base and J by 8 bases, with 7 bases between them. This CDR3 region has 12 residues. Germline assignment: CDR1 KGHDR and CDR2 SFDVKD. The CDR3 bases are TGTGCCACCAGTGATTTCGCAGGGGAAGCTTTCTTT. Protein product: CATSDFAGEAFF.

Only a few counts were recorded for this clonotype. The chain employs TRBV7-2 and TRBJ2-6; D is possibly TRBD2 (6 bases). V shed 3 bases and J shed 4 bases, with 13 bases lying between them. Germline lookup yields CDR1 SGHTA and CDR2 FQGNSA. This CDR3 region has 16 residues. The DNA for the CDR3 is TGTGCCAGCAGCTTTGGGGGTCGGGGGGGGGCCAACGTCCTGACTTTC. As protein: CASSFGGRGGANVLTF.

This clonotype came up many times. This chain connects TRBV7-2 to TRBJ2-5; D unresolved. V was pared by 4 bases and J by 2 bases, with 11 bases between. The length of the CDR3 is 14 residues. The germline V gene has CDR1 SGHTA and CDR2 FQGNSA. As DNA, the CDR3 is TGTGCCAGCAGCTACTGGATGGATCAAGAGACCCAGTACTTC. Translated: CASSYWMDQETQYF.

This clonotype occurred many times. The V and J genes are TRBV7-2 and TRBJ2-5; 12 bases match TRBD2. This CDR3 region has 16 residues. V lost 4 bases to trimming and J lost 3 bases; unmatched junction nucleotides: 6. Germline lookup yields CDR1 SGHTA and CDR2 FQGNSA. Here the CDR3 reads CASSSRLAGEEETQYF. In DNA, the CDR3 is TGTGCCAGCAGCTCCCGACTAGCGGGGGAGGAAGAGACCCAGTACTTC.

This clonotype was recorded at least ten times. The CDR3 is CASSSTGAGGYTF. The CDR3 region has the DNA TGTGCCAGCAGCTCGACAGGGGCGGGAGGCTACACCTTC. This sequence joins TRBV7-2 and TRBJ1-2; 8 bases are a match to TRBD1. J lost 8 bases, V lost 4 bases, and 6 bases had no gene match. CDR1 SGHTA and CDR2 FQGNSA come from the germline V gene. The CDR3 spans 13 residues.

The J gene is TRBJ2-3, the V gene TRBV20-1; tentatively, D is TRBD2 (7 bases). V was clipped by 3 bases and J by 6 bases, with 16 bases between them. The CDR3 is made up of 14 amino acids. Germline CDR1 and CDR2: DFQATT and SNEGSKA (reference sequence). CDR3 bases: TGCAGTGCTAGCGCGGGGGCCCTTGGGGATACGCAGTATTTT. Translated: CSASAGALGDTQYF.

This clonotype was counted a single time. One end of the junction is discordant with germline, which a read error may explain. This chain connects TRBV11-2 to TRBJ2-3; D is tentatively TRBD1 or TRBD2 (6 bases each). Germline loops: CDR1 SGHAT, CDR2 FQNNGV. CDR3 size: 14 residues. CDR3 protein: CASSFLGGRDTQNF. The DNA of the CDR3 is TGTGCCAGCAGCTTCCTCGGGGGCAGGGATACGCAGAATTTT.

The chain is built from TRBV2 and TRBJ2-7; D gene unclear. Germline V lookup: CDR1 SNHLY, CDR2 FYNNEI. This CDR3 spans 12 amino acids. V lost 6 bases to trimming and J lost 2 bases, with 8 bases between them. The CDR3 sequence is CASSDFPYEQYF. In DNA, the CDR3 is TGTGCCAGCAGCGACTTTCCCTACGAGCAGTACTTC. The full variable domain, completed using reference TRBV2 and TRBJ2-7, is EPEVTQTPSHQVTQMGQEVILRCVPISNHLYFYWYRQILGQKVEFLVSFYNNEISEKSEIFDDQFSVERPDGSNFTLKIRSTKLEDSAMYFCASSDFPYEQYFGPGTRLTVT.

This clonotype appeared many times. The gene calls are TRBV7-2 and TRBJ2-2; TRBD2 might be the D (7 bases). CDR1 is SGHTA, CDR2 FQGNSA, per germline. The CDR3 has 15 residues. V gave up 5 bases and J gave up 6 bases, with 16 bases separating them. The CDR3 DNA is TGTGCCAGCAGCCTCCGGGGGGCGATTGCCGGGGAGCTGTTTTTT. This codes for CASSLRGAIAGELFF.

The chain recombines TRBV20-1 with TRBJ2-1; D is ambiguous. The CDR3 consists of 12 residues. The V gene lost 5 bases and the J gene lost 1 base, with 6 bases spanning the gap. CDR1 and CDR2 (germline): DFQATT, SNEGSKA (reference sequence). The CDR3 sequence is CSAEGSYNEQFF. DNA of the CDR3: TGCAGTGCTGAAGGGTCCTACAATGAGCAGTTCTTC.

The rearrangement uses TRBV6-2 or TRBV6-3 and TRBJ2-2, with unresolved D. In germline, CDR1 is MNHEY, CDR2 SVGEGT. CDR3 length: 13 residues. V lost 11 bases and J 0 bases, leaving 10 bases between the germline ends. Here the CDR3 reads CAGNSPNTGELFF. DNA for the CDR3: TGTGCCGGAAACTCCCCGAACACCGGGGAGCTGTTTTTT.

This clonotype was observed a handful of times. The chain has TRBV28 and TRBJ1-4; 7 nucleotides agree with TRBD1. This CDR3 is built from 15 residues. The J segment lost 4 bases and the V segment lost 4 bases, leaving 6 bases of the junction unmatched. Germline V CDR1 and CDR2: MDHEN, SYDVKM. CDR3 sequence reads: CASSSPTGSNEKLFF. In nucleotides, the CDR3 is TGTGCCAGCAGTTCTCCGACAGGGAGTAATGAAAAACTGTTTTTT.

Written as DNA, the CDR3 is TGTGCCACCAGCTCCGGGACTAGCGGGATCTACAATGAGCAGTTCTTC. The encoded protein is CATSSGTSGIYNEQFF. The chain combines TRBV24-1 with TRBJ2-1; 13 bases agree with TRBD2. This CDR3 has 16 residues. Germline values: CDR1 KGHDR, CDR2 SFDVKD. With 7 bases clipped from V and 3 bases from J, the junction kept 5 bases outside the gene matches.

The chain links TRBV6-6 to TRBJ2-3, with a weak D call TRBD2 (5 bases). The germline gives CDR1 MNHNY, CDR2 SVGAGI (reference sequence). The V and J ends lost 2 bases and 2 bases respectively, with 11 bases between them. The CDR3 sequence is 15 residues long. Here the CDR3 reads CASSYLGGYTDTQYF. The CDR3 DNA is TGTGCCAGCAGTTACCTCGGCGGGTACACAGATACGCAGTATTTT.

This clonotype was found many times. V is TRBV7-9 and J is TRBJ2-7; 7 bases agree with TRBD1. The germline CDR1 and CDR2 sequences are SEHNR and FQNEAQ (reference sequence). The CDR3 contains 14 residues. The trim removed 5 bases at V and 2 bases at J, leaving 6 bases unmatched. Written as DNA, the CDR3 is TGTGCCAGCAGCCACGGACAGGAACCCTACGAGCAGTACTTC. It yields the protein CASSHGQEPYEQYF.